Shown below are 27 T cell receptor beta chains from a single sample sequenced in a study of T cells expressing NK-cell markers (dated by TCRdb to 2019 to 2021). Preparation of the library involved 5' RACE. Sequenced on an Illumina HiSeq 2000. TCRdb reprocessed the reads and provides one entry for every CDR3 protein sequence; no DNA is given. The sample's table lists a count of a few hundred thousand distinct CDR3 sequences. Of the sample, approximately 0.39% is held by the ten largest clones. Specimen: blood T cells: a sorted CD56 or NKG2C T cell subset, CD4+ or CD8+ T cells, or bulk PBMC T cells (not recorded which). Every receptor here comes from a man in his late teens or twenties in good health. Donor details come from another sample of the same person, matched by shared clones.

The J gene is TRBJ1-2, the V gene TRBV20-1; TCRdb picks TRBD1, but there is no DNA to check that call. Germline assignment: CDR1 DFQATT and CDR2 SNEGSKA (reference sequence). This CDR3 is built from 14 residues. The CDR3 loop is CSAGDRAFIYGYTF.

The genes are TRBV6-2 or TRBV6-3 and TRBJ2-1; no DNA is available, so the TRBD1 call from TCRdb remains unchecked. CDR3 length: 17 residues. CDR1 is MNHEY and CDR2 is SVGEGT in the germline V gene. The CDR3 loop reads CASSYRGPGQGINEQFF.

The chain couples TRBV5-1 to TRBJ1-1. Germline CDR1 SGHRS, CDR2 YFSETQ. CDR3 size: 14 residues. CDR3 residues: CASSPNGLNTEAFF. The full variable domain, rest sourced from reference TRBV5-1 and TRBJ1-1, is KAGVTQTPRYLIKTRGQQVTLSCSPISGHRSVSWYQQTPGQGLQFLFEYFSETQRNKGNFPGRFSGRQFSNSRSEMNVSTLELGDSALYLCASSPNGLNTEAFFGQGTRLTVV.

V gene TRBV5-4 combines with J gene TRBJ2-2. The CDR3 spans 14 residues. Germline V gives CDR1 SGHNT, CDR2 YYREEE (reference sequence). The chain's CDR3 is CASSLPGRPGELFF. Using reference TRBV5-4 and TRBJ2-2 for the parts outside the CDR3, the full variable domain is ETGVTQSPTHLIKTRGQQVTLRCSSQSGHNTVSWYQQALGQGPQFIFQYYREEENGRGNFPPRFSGLQFPNYSSELNVNALELDDSALYLCASSLPGRPGELFFGEGSRLTVL.

The chain employs TRBV19 and TRBJ1-2. This CDR3 region has 13 residues. Germline CDR1 LNHDA, CDR2 SQIVND (reference sequence). This CDR3 reads CASSRDKRYGYTF.

The chain carries TRBV6-5 and TRBJ1-2; TCRdb's D call of TRBD1 is untestable without DNA. Germline V lookup: CDR1 MNHEY, CDR2 SVGAGI. The CDR3 loop spans 12 amino acids. CDR3 residues: CASRRQGGGYTF.

The chain is built from TRBV9 and TRBJ2-5; the TCRdb D gene call, TRBD2, has no DNA to confirm it. This CDR3 region has 15 residues. Germline V gene lookup returns CDR1 SGDLS and CDR2 YYNGEE. CDR3 amino acids: CASSSSSGTQETQYF. The entire variable domain, with the rest obtained from reference TRBV9 and TRBJ2-5, is as follows: DSGVTQTPKHLITATGQRVTLRCSPRSGDLSVYWYQQSLDQGLQFLIQYYNGEERAKGNILERFSAQQFPDLHSELNLSSLELGDSALYFCASSSSSGTQETQYFGPGTRLLVL.

The chain uses TRBV18 and TRBJ1-2; the TCRdb call, TRBD1, lacks DNA for checking. Germline lookup yields CDR1 KGHSH and CDR2 LQKENI. The CDR3 is 14 residues long. The CDR3 sequence: CASSTGRGSYGYTF.

This chain links TRBV6-2 or TRBV6-3 with TRBJ1-5. Germline values: CDR1 MNHEY, CDR2 SVGEGT. The CDR3 loop spans 17 amino acids. The CDR3 sequence: CASSHPGPPRQGQPQHF.

The V call is TRBV12-3 or TRBV12-4, the J call TRBJ1-5; the D call from TCRdb, TRBD1, cannot be confirmed without DNA. There are 16 residues in the CDR3. The CDR3: CASSTGGLNSNQPQHF.

The rearrangement uses TRBV24-1 and TRBJ1-2; TCRdb outputs TRBD1, but without DNA this stays unchecked. The CDR3 is 12 residues long. CDR1 and CDR2 (germline): KGHDR, SFDVKD. CDR3: CATSDPGYGYTF.

This rearrangement joins TRBV5-1 to TRBJ2-1; TCRdb reports TRBD2, a call that lacks DNA to check it against. The CDR3 is 16 residues long. Germline CDR1 SGHRS, CDR2 YFSETQ. The CDR3 sequence is CASSLGLPGLGGEQFF.

The chain has TRBV24-1 and TRBJ2-2; TCRdb reports TRBD2, a call that lacks DNA to check it against. The CDR3 length is 14 residues. Germline V gene lookup returns CDR1 KGHDR and CDR2 SFDVKD. CDR3 in amino acids: CATSAGVGTGELFF.

The J gene is TRBJ2-3, the V gene TRBV20-1; the TCRdb D gene call, TRBD1, has no DNA to confirm it. The CDR3 totals 14 residues. CDR1 is DFQATT, CDR2 SNEGSKA, per germline (reference sequence). The CDR3 region is CSACMTVQGDTQYF.

The chain recombines TRBV5-1 with TRBJ1-1; absent DNA, TCRdb's TRBD1 call cannot be checked. Looked up from germline, CDR1 is SGHRS and CDR2 is YFSETQ. This CDR3 has 14 residues. CDR3 residues: CASNAGRGGTEAFF.

The V call is TRBV18, the J call TRBJ2-3. CDR3 length: 11 amino acids. From germline, CDR1 is KGHSH and CDR2 LQKENI. This CDR3 is CASSRGMAQYF.

The chain combines TRBV20-1 with TRBJ2-3; lacking DNA, the TRBD1 call made by TCRdb goes unchecked. CDR1 is DFQATT, CDR2 SNEGSKA, per germline (reference sequence). The CDR3 has 15 residues. CDR3 sequence reads: CSTYTLAGDTDTQYF.

This chain uses TRBV19 with TRBJ1-2. This CDR3 spans 14 amino acids. From germline, CDR1 is LNHDA and CDR2 SQIVND (reference sequence). CDR3 amino acids: CASSITDGSYGYTF.

The V gene is TRBV6-5, the J gene TRBJ1-1; absent DNA, TCRdb's TRBD1 call cannot be checked. The germline CDR1 and CDR2 sequences are MNHEY and SVGAGI. The CDR3 has 11 residues. CDR3 sequence: CASSYDRVAFF.

The rearrangement uses TRBV20-1 and TRBJ2-1. The CDR3 runs to 12 residues. CDR1 is DFQATT, CDR2 SNEGSKA, per germline (reference sequence). Here the CDR3 reads CSARDTLGPGFF.

The V call is TRBV4-2, the J call TRBJ1-6; TCRdb's D call of TRBD1 is untestable without DNA. CDR1 and CDR2 from the germline V gene are LGHNA and YNFKEQ. CDR3 length: 15 amino acids. CDR3 protein: CASSQVAGRNSPLHF.

The gene calls are TRBV18 and TRBJ1-5. Germline V gene sequence: CDR1 KGHSH, CDR2 LQKENI. This CDR3 is 15 amino acids long. CDR3 region: CASSPQASVYQPQHF.

The chain has TRBV2 and TRBJ1-6. This CDR3 has 14 residues. Germline V CDR1 and CDR2: SNHLY, FYNNEI. CDR3 residues: CASSIGQRNSPLHF.

The chain carries TRBV3-1 and TRBJ2-5; TCRdb calls TRBD1, which cannot be checked without DNA. The germline CDR1 and CDR2 sequences are LGHDT and YNNKEL (reference sequence). The CDR3 has 14 amino acids. The CDR3 here is CASKGRGRSETQYF.

The chain joins TRBV7-9 to TRBJ2-2. The CDR3 has 14 amino acids. In germline, CDR1 is SEHNR, CDR2 FQNEAQ (reference sequence). CDR3 loop: CASSLIANTGELFF.

The rearrangement links TRBV7-8 to TRBJ1-2; the TCRdb D gene call, TRBD1, has no DNA to confirm it. The CDR3 covers 14 residues. CDR1 is SGHVS and CDR2 is FQNEAQ in the germline V gene. This CDR3 is CASSLSGQTNGYTF. Looking up the rest from reference TRBV7-8 and TRBJ1-2 gives the full variable domain: GAGVSQSPRYKVAKRGQDVALRCDPISGHVSLFWYQQALGQGPEFLTYFQNEAQLDKSGLPSDRFFAERPEGSVSTLKIQRTQQEDSAVYLCASSLSGQTNGYTFGSGTRLTVV.

The chain couples TRBV4-2 to TRBJ1-5; TCRdb's D gene call, TRBD1, goes unchecked for lack of DNA. The germline V gene has CDR1 LGHNA and CDR2 YNFKEQ. This CDR3 has 17 residues. This chain's CDR3 is CASSQDATQGAGWPQHF.